This TCR beta chain was sequenced in a study of OX40 agonist ivuxolimab in advanced cancers. Study context: Patients received the agonistic anti-OX40 (CD134) antibody ivuxolimab. Earlier anti-PD-1, anti-PD-L1 or anti-CTLA-4 therapy was permitted; roughly 37% had received some.

The method was immunoSEQ multiplex PCR; TCRdb's version includes in-frame clones alone and lacks a portion of them. The sample holds roughly 52,000 clones, almost 85% seen once. Exclusion of a patient followed from autoimmune disease history or systemic immunosuppression. Germline V gives CDR1 ENHRY, CDR2 SYGVKD. The CDR3 spans 13 residues. Trimming removed 11 bases from V and 0 bases from J; junction bases left unmatched: 4. This receptor was obtained from an adult with an advanced solid tumor such as melanoma, head and neck, liver or kidney cancer. The source was CD4+ or CD8+ T cells sorted from blood, collected in a trial of the OX40 agonist ivuxolimab. The chain carries TRBV10-3 and TRBJ2-7; TRBD2 agrees at 10 bases. The CDR3 DNA reads TGTGCCGGTCGGACTAGCGGCTCCTACGAGCAGTACTTC. This sequence encodes CAGRTSGSYEQYF.